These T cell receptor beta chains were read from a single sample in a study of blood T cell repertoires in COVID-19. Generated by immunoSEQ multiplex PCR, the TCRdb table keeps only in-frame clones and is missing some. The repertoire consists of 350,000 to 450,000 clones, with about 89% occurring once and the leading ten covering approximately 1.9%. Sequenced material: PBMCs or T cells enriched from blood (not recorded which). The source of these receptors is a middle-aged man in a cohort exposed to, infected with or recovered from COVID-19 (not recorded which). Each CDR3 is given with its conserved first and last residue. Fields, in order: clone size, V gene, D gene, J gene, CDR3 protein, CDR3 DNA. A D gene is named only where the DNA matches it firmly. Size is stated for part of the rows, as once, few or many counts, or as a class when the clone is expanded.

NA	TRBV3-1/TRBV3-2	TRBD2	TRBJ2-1	CASSPLGLAESREQFF	TGTGCCAGCAGCCCCTTGGGACTAGCGGAGTCAAGGGAGCAGTTCTTC
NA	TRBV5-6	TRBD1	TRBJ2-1	CASSLGRDSPRIYNEQFF	TGTGCCAGCAGCTTGGGCCGGGACAGCCCGAGAATCTACAATGAGCAGTTCTTC
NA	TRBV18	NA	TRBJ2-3	CASSGLLSTDTQYF	TGTGCCAGCTCAGGGCTTCTTAGCACAGATACGCAGTATTTT
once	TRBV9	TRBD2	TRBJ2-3	CASSATSGSTDTQYF	TGTGCCAGCAGCGCTACTAGCGGGAGTACAGATACGCAGTATTTT
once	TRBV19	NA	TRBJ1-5	CASTPQKTSNQPQHF	TGTGCCAGTACCCCACAGAAGACTAGCAATCAGCCCCAGCATTTT
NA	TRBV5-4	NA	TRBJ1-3	CASSVERRNTIYF	TGTGCCAGCTCCGTTGAGAGAAGAAACACCATATATTTT
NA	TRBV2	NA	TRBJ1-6	CASSFRNSPLHF	TGTGCCAGCAGTTTCCGGAATTCACCCCTCCACTTT
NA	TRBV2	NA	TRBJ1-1	CASSVEGETEAFF	TGTGCCAGCAGTGTTGAGGGGGAGACTGAAGCTTTCTTT
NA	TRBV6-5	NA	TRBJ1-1	CASIDWDTEAFF	TGTGCCAGCATCGACTGGGACACTGAAGCTTTCTTT
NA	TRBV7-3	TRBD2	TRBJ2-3	CASSPIFSGTSTDTQYF	TGTGCCAGCAGCCCGATCTTTAGCGGGACTAGCACAGATACGCAGTATTTT
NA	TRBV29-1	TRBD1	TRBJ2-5	CSVDWRTGAQETQYF	TGCAGCGTTGATTGGCGGACAGGGGCACAAGAGACCCAGTACTTC
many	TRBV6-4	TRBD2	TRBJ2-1	CASSDGRGSYNEQFF	TGTGCCAGCAGTGACGGGCGCGGGAGCTACAATGAGCAGTTCTTC
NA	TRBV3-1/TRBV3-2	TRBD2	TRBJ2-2	CASSHGTSLVRELFF	TGTGCCAGCAGCCACGGGACTAGCCTTGTAAGGGAGCTGTTTTTT
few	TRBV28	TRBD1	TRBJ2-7	CASRRTGSTYEQYF	TGTGCCAGCAGACGGACAGGGAGCACCTACGAGCAGTACTTC
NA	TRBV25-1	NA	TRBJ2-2	CASSVARGTNTGELFF	TGTGCCAGCAGTGTAGCCAGGGGCACGAACACCGGGGAGCTGTTTTTT
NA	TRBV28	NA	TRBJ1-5	CASREGAGKGNQPQHF	TGTGCCAGCAGAGAAGGGGCAGGGAAGGGCAATCAGCCCCAGCATTTT
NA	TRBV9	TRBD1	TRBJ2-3	CASSGGTGPRTDTQYF	TGTGCCAGCAGCGGGGGGACAGGGCCCCGCACAGATACGCAGTATTTT
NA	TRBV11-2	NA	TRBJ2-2	CASSLNSAGDPGELFF	TGTGCCAGCAGCTTAAATTCGGCAGGGGACCCCGGGGAGCTGTTTTTT
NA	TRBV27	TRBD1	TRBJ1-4	CASRDRGYEKLFF	TGTGCCAGCAGGGACAGGGGGTATGAAAAACTGTTTTTT
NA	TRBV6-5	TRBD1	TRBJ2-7	CAATGGVEQYF	TGTGCCGCGACAGGGGGCGTCGAGCAGTACTTC
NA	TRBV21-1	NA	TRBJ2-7	CASSPGQGLSSGNPCEQYF	TGTGCCAGCAGCCCGGGACAGGGGTTGAGTAGCGGGAACCCCTGCGAGCAGTACTTC
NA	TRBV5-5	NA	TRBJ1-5	CASSTIAGQPQHF	TGTGCCAGCAGCACTATTGCTGGGCAGCCCCAGCATTTT
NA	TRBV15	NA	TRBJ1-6	CATRHLRANSPLHF	TGTGCCACCAGGCATCTCAGGGCTAATTCACCCCTCCACTTT
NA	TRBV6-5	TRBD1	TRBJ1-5	CASKDRAGSNQPQHF	TGTGCCAGCAAGGACAGGGCAGGTAGCAATCAGCCCCAGCATTTT
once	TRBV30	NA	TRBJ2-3	CAWSQVDTQYF	TGTGCCTGGTCCCAGGTCGATACGCAGTATTTT
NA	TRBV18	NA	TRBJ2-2	CASSPLTGLTGELFF	TGTGCCAGCTCACCTCTAACAGGTCTCACCGGGGAGCTGTTTTTT
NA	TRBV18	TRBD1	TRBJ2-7	CASSQDRGSYEQYF	TGTGCCAGCTCACAAGACAGGGGGAGCTACGAGCAGTACTTC
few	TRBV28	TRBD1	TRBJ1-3	CASSLNRGVLRNTIYF	TGTGCCAGCAGTTTAAACAGGGGAGTCCTAAGAAACACCATATATTTT
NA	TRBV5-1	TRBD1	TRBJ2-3	CASSLATSGGGKTTQYF	TGCGCCAGCAGCTTGGCCACATCAGGGGGTGGGAAGACTACGCAGTATTTT
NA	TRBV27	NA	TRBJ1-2	CASSQSLGLEGYTF	TGTGCCAGCAGTCAGTCCCTGGGCCTGGAAGGCTACACCTTC
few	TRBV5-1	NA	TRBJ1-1	CASASGALNTEAFF	TGCGCCAGCGCCTCAGGGGCCTTGAACACTGAAGCTTTCTTT
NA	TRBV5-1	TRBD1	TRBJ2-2	CASSRDSTNTGELFF	TGCGCCAGCAGCCGGGACAGTACGAACACCGGGGAGCTGTTTTTT
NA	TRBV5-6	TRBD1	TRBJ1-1	CASSLVQQGANTEAFF	TGTGCCAGCAGCTTGGTGCAACAGGGGGCTAACACTGAAGCTTTCTTT
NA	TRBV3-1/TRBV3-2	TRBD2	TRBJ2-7	CASSSVAGTSGTLVSYEQYF	TGTGCCAGCAGCAGCGTAGCCGGGACTAGCGGGACCCTGGTATCCTACGAGCAGTACTTC
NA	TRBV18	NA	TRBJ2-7	CASSDYSSYEQYF	TGTGCCAGCTCAGATTACAGCTCCTACGAGCAGTACTTC
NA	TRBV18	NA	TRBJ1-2	CASTGDQTNYGYTF	TGTGCCAGTACGGGAGATCAGACTAACTATGGCTACACCTTC
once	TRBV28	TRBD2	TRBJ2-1	CASIMASGRTEQFF	TGTGCCAGCATCATGGCTAGCGGGAGGACTGAGCAGTTCTTC
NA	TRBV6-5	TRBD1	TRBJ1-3	CASSYLPDRGGNTIYF	TGTGCCAGCAGTTACCTGCCCGACAGGGGTGGAAACACCATATATTTT
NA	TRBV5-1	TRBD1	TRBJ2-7	CASSTDRGNGAYEQYF	TGCGCCAGCAGCACGGACAGGGGGAATGGGGCCTACGAGCAGTACTTC
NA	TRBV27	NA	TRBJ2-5	CASSPYSYGETQYF	TGTGCCAGCAGTCCCTACTCTTACGGAGAGACCCAGTACTTC